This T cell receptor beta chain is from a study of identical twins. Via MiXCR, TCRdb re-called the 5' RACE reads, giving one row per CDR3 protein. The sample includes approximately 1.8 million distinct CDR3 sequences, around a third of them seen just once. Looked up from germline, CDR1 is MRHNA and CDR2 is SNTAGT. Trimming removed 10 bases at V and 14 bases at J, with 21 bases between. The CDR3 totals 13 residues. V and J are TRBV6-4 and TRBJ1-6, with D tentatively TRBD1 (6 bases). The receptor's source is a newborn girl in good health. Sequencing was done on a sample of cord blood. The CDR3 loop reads CATSSGTLPTLHF. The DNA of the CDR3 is TGTGCCACGTCTTCCGGGACACTTCCAACCCTCCACTTT.